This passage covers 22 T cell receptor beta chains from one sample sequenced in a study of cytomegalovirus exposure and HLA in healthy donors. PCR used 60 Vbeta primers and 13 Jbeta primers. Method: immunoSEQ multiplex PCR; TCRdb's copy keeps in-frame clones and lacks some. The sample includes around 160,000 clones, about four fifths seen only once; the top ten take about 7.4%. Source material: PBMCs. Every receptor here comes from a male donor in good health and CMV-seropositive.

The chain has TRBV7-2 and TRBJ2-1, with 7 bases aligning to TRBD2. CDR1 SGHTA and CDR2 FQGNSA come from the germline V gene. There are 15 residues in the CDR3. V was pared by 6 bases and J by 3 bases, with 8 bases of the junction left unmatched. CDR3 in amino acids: CASRQGGGGYNEQFF. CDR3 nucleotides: TGTGCCAGCAGGCAAGGCGGCGGGGGCTACAATGAGCAGTTCTTC.

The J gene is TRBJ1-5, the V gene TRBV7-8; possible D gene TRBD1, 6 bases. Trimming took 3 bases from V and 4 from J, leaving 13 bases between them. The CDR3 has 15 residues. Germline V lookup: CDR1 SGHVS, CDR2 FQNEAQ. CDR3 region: CASSFSDSENQPQHF. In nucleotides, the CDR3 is TGTGCCAGCAGCTTTTCGGACAGCGAAAATCAGCCCCAGCATTTT.

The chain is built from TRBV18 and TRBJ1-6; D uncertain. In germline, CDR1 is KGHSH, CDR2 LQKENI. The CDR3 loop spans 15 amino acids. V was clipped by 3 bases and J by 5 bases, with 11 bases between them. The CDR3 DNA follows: TGTGCCAGCTCACCGGCGGTAGCTAATAATTCACCCCTCCACTTT. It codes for CASSPAVANNSPLHF.

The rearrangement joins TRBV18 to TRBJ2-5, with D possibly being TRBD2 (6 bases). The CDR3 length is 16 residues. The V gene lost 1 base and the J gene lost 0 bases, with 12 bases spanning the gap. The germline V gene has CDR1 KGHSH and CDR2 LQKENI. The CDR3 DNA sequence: TGTGCCAGCTCACCACGCGGGGCATTGAACCAAGAGACCCAGTACTTC. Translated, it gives CASSPRGALNQETQYF.

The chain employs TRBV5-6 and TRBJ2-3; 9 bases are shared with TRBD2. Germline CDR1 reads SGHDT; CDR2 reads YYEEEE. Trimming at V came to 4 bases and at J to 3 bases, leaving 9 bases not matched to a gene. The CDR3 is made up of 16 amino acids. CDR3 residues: CASSGLGLAGTDTQYF. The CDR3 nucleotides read TGTGCCAGCAGCGGACTGGGGCTAGCGGGGACAGATACGCAGTATTTT.

CDR3 coding DNA: TGTGCTAGTGGTCTACCGGGCAATGAGCAGTTCTTC. Translated, it gives CASGLPGNEQFF. V usage is TRBV12-5 and J usage is TRBJ2-1; D call uncertain. The germline CDR1 and CDR2 sequences are LGHNT and FRNRAP. Trimming removed 5 bases at V and 6 bases at J, with 8 bases between. This CDR3 has 12 amino acids.

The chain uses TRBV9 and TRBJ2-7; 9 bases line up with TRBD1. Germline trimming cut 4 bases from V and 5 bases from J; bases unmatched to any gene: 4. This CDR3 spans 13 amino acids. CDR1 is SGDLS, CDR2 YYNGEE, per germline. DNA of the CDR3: TGTGCCAGCAGCTTGGGACAGGGCCACGAGCAGTACTTC. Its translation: CASSLGQGHEQYF.

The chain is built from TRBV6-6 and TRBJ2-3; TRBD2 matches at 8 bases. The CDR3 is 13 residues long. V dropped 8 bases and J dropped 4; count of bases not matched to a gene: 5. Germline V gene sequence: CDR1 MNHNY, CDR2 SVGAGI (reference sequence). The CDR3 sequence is CASRLAGADTQYF. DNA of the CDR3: TGTGCCAGCCGGCTAGCGGGCGCAGATACGCAGTATTTT.

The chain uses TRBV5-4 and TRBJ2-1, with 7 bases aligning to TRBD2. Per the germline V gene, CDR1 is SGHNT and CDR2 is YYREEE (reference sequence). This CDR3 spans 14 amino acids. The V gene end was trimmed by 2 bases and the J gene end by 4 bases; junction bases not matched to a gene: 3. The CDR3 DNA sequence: TGTGCCAGCAGCTTAGCGGGGAAATACAATGAGCAGTTCTTC. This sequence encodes CASSLAGKYNEQFF.

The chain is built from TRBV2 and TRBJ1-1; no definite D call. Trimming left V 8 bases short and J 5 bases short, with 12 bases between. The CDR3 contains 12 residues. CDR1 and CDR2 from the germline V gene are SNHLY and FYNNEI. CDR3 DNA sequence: TGTGCCAGCGAGTACTCCGGGACTGAAGCTTTCTTT. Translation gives CASEYSGTEAFF.

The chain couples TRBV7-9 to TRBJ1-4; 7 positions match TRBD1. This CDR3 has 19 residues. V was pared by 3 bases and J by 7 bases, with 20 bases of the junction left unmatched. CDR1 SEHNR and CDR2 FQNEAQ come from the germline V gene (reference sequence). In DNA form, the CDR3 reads TGTGCCAGCAGCTTGGCACGGGACAGAGTCTTACCCATTCGTGAAAAACTGTTTTTT. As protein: CASSLARDRVLPIREKLFF.

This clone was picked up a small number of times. CDR3 protein: CASSLTGTSGGKNIQYF. The DNA for the CDR3 is TGTGCCAGCAGCTTAACAGGGACTAGCGGGGGGAAAAACATTCAGTACTTC. This rearrangement joins TRBV7-3 to TRBJ2-4; TRBD2 matches at 15 bases. Germline V gene sequence: CDR1 SGHTA, CDR2 FQGTGA. There are 17 residues in the CDR3. V was clipped by 0 bases and J by 4 bases; unmatched bases: 1.

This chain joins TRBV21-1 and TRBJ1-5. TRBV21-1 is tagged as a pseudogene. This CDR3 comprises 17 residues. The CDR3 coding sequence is TGTGCCAGCAGCAAAGCGGCGGGGCCGGCTTGGTATCAGCCCCAGCATTTT. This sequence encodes CASSKAAGPAWYQPQHF.

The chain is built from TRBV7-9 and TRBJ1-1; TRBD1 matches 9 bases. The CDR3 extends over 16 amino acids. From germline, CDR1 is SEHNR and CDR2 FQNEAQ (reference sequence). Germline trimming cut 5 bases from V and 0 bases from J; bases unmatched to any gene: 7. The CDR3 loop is CASSTPTGGMNTEAFF. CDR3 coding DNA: TGTGCCAGCAGCACCCCGACAGGGGGTATGAACACTGAAGCTTTCTTT.

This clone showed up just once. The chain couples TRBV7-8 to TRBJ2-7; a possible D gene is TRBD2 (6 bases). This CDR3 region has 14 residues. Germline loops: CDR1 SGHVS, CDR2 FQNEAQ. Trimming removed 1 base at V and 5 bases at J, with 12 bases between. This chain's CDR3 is CASSLGGTRDEQYF. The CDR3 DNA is TGTGCCAGCAGCTTAGGAGGGACTCGGGACGAGCAGTACTTC.

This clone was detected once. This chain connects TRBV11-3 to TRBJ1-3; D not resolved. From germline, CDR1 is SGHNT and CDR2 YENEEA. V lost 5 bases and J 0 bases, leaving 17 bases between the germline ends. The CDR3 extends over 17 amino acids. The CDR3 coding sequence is TGTGCCAGCAGCCCCCCCGGAGGTTGGGGCTCTGGAAACACCATATATTTT. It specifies CASSPPGGWGSGNTIYF.

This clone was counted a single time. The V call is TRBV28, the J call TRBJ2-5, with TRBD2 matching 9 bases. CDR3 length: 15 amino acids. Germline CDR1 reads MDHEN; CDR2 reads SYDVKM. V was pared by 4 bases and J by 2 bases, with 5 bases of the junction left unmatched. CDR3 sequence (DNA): TGTGCCAGCAGTTCTGCGGGGGGGCCTCAAGAGACCCAGTACTTC. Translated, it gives CASSSAGGPQETQYF.

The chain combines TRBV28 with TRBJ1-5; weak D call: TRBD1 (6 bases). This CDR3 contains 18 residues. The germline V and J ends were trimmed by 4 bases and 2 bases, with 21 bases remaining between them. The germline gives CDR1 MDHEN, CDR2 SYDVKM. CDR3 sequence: CASSSRQVPQGGNQPQHF. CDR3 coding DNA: TGTGCCAGCAGTTCCCGACAGGTCCCGCAAGGTGGCAATCAGCCCCAGCATTTT. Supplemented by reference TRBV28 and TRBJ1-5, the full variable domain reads DVKVTQSSRYLVKRTGEKVFLECVQDMDHENMFWYRQDPGLGLRLIYFSYDVKMKEKGDIPEGYSVSREKKERFSLILESASTNQTSMYLCASSSRQVPQGGNQPQHFGDGTRLSIL.

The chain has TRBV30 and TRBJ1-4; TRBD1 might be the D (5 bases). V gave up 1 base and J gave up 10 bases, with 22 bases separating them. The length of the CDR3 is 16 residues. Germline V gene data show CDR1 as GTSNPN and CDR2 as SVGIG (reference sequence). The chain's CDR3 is CAWSDTPGPSGGKLFF. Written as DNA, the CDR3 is TGTGCCTGGAGTGATACCCCCGGACCCTCGGGGGGAAAACTGTTTTTT. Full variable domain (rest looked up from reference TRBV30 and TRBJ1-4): SQTIHQWPATLVQPVGSPLSLECTVEGTSNPNLYWYRQAAGRGLQLLFYSVGIGQISSEVPQNLSASRPQDRQFILSSKKLLLSDSGFYLCAWSDTPGPSGGKLFFGSGTQLSVL.

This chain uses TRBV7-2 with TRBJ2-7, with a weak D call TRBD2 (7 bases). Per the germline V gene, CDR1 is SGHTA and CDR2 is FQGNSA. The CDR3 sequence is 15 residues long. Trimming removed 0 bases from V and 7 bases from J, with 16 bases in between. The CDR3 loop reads CASSLAGGPPWEQYF. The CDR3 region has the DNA TGTGCCAGCAGCTTAGCGGGGGGGCCGCCCTGGGAGCAGTACTTC. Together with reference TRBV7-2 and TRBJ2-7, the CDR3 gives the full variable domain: GAGVSQSPSNKVTEKGKDVELRCDPISGHTALYWYRQSLGQGLEFLIYFQGNSAPDKSGLPSDRFSAERTGGSVSTLTIQRTQQEDSAVYLCASSLAGGPPWEQYFGPGTRLTVT.

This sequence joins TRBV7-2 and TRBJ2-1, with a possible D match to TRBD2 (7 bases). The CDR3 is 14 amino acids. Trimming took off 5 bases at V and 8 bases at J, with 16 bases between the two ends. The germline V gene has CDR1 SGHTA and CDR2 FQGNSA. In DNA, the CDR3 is TGTGCCAGCAGCCGAGGGGGGGTCGGCCATGAGCAGTTCTTC. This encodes CASSRGGVGHEQFF.

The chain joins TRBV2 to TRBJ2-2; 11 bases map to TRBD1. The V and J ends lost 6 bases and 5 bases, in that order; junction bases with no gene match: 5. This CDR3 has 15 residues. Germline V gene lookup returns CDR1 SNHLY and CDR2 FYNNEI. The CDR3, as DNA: TGTGCCAGCAGACCCGGGACAGGGGGAACCGGGGAGCTGTTTTTT. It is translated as CASRPGTGGTGELFF. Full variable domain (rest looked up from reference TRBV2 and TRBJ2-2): EPEVTQTPSHQVTQMGQEVILRCVPISNHLYFYWYRQILGQKVEFLVSFYNNEISEKSEIFDDQFSVERPDGSNFTLKIRSTKLEDSAMYFCASRPGTGGTGELFFGEGSRLTVL.